This TCR beta chain was found in a study of T cell repertoires in cytomegalovirus infection. Study-level background: CMV infection plus the matching HLA type was flagged by public TCR beta signatures.

Via MiXCR, TCRdb re-called the reads, giving one row per CDR3 protein. The sample lists 250,000 or so distinct CDR3 sequences; about 15% were seen once. Regarding the study as a whole: Across the ex vivo response, the dominant clonotypes were HLA-C-restricted CMV-specific TCR beta clonotypes. The cumulative frequency of public TCR beta families distinguished individuals who carried CMV together with the relevant HLA.

About this clonotype: What it binds is unknown.

The TCR originated in a human donor in good health (CMV status not recorded). Some clones in this sample may be carry-over from other donors' samples. What was sequenced was CD8+ T cells from PBMCs.

The DNA for the CDR3 is TGTGCCATCAGTGAGTCCGAGGGGGCGAATAACTATGGCTACACCTTC. It codes for CAISESEGANNYGYTF. This rearrangement joins TRBV10-3 to TRBJ1-2; 7 bases agree with TRBD1. Germline loops: CDR1 ENHRY, CDR2 SYGVKD. The CDR3 covers 16 residues. V shed 0 bases and J 1 base; nucleotides not matched to a gene: 5.